The source of this T cell receptor (beta chain) is a study of cytomegalovirus exposure and HLA in healthy donors. Donors were ostensibly healthy at sampling, although undocumented immune exposures were probable. Study findings and constraints: The authors enumerated roughly 160 TCR beta chains as linked to cytomegalovirus. Among the CMV-associated chains, a few were confirmed in vitro as specific for CMV antigens. It was taken for granted in presence/absence analyses that sequencing depth across donors was roughly uniform.

13 Jbeta primers and 60 Vbeta primers were used for the PCR. Sequencing was performed with immunoSEQ multiplex PCR; in TCRdb, only in-frame clones are kept and a portion is missing. Its listing shows 41,000 or so clones. A remark on this clone: No antigen is known for it.

Sequenced material: PBMCs. This clonotype originated in a man aged 25 to 45 in good health and CMV-seronegative.

CDR3 DNA sequence: TGTGCCAGCAGTGAATACAGCTATGGCTACACCTTC. It is translated as CASSEYSYGYTF. The rearrangement uses TRBV6-1 and TRBJ1-2, with D hard to call. Trimming removed 2 bases at V and 4 bases at J, with 5 bases between. The germline gives CDR1 MNHNS, CDR2 SASEGT. The CDR3 spans 12 residues.